The T cell receptor (beta chain) described here comes from a study of CD8+CD57+ T cells in acquired aplastic anemia. Study-level background: Recorded DNA amounts for sorted CD4+ and CD8+ cells had an average of roughly 3.4 ug.

Study-level results: The study identified almost 30 CD8+ CDR3 sequences shared by patients and controls.

With respect to this clonotype: Its cognate antigen is unknown.

Only patients with CD8+CD57+ cell expansion on flow cytometry were chosen for sequencing. None of the patients had been given any therapy when their blood was sampled. The TCR beta profiling, which covered VDJ combination and CDR3 sequence, was carried out using genomic DNA as the template. TCRdb itself ran the reads through MiXCR, one entry per CDR3 protein. The table includes 200,000 to 300,000 distinct CDR3 sequences, roughly 82% detected once. The sample consisted of sorted CD4+, CD8+, or CD8+CD57+ T cells (not recorded which) from PBMCs. This clonotype originated in a human donor with aplastic anemia.

In DNA form, the CDR3 reads TGTGCCAGCAGGGGACAGGAGGTCGCAGATACGCAGTATTTT. Residues: CASRGQEVADTQYF. The J gene is TRBJ2-3, the V gene TRBV7-3; 8 nucleotides agree with TRBD1. CDR3 length: 14 residues. Germline V gene sequence: CDR1 SGHTA, CDR2 FQGTGA. Trimming cost V 6 bases and J 4 bases; bases outside gene matches: 6.